This is a list of T cell receptor beta chains from one sample in a study of blood T cell repertoires in COVID-19. Sequenced by immunoSEQ multiplex PCR; TCRdb stores in-frame clones only, minus some. Of fewer than 450,000 clones listed, 88% were seen once; the top ten hold more than 1%. Sequencing used PBMCs or T cells enriched from blood (not recorded which). These TCRs come from a young woman who had recovered from COVID-19. Each CDR3 is given with its conserved first and last residue. Each record gives: clone size, J gene, V gene, D gene, CDR3 protein, CDR3 DNA. The D gene is left open where the match is weak. Rows give clone size only sometimes, using once, few, many, or a class for an expanded clone.

>NA|TRBJ2-7|TRBV19|NA
CASSIATWGGHEQYF
TGTGCCAGTAGTATCGCAACATGGGGAGGCCACGAGCAGTACTTC
>NA|TRBJ2-3|TRBV29-1|TRBD1
CSVEVWDRQSTDTQYF
TGCAGCGTTGAAGTTTGGGACAGACAAAGCACAGATACGCAGTATTTT
>NA|TRBJ1-1|TRBV12-3/TRBV12-4|NA
CASSRDMNTEAFF
TGTGCCAGCAGTCGGGACATGAACACTGAAGCTTTCTTT
>NA|TRBJ1-5|TRBV5-1|TRBD1
CASSLGLTGPSSNQPQHF
TGCGCCAGCAGCTTGGGACTGACAGGGCCTTCTAGCAATCAGCCCCAGCATTTT
>NA|TRBJ1-5|TRBV18|TRBD1
CASSPPGTEITPQHF
TGTGCCAGCTCACCACCGGGGACAGAGATCACGCCCCAGCATTTT
>NA|TRBJ1-3|TRBV7-9|TRBD1
CASSLAQTGGGNTIYF
TGTGCCAGCAGCTTAGCCCAGACAGGGGGTGGAAACACCATATATTTT
>NA|TRBJ1-2|TRBV7-7|TRBD1
CASSFSSGGQGKKNYGYTF
TGTGCTAGCAGCTTTAGTAGTGGGGGACAGGGGAAGAAGAACTATGGCTACACCTTC
>NA|TRBJ2-1|TRBV27|NA
CASASTSPDNEQFF
TGTGCCAGCGCCTCAACTAGCCCCGACAATGAGCAGTTCTTC
>once|TRBJ1-5|TRBV7-9|TRBD1
CASSLGGQGADQPQHF
TGTGCCAGCAGCTTAGGGGGACAGGGGGCGGATCAGCCCCAGCATTTT
>NA|TRBJ2-1|TRBV11-3|NA
CASSQIGEYNEQFF
TGTGCCAGCAGCCAAATTGGGGAGTACAATGAGCAGTTCTTC
>NA|TRBJ1-2|TRBV30|TRBD1
CAWSVGTGTIYGYTF
TGTGCCTGGAGTGTAGGGACAGGGACCATCTATGGCTACACCTTC
>NA|TRBJ1-2|TRBV28|NA
CASSSGYGYTF
TGTGCCAGCAGTTCAGGGTATGGCTACACCTTC
>NA|TRBJ1-1|TRBV19|NA
CASSQVPNTEAFF
TGTGCCAGTAGTCAGGTCCCGAACACTGAAGCTTTCTTT
>NA|TRBJ1-3|TRBV13|NA
CASTVMRAGNTIYF
TGTGCCAGCACCGTCATGAGGGCTGGAAACACCATATATTTT
>NA|TRBJ1-2|TRBV28|TRBD1
CASRSGTGVGYTF
TGTGCCAGCAGGTCCGGGACAGGGGTTGGCTACACCTTC
>NA|TRBJ2-1|TRBV23-1|TRBD1
CASRNGPPGGADNEQFF
TGCGCCAGCAGGAACGGGCCCCCAGGGGGCGCGGACAATGAGCAGTTCTTC
>once|TRBJ1-2|TRBV4-1|NA
CASSQFTIQGPNYGYTF
TGCGCCAGCAGCCAATTTACAATACAGGGACCGAACTATGGCTACACCTTC
>NA|TRBJ2-3|TRBV2|TRBD2
CASSAGTSGGTDTQYF
TGTGCCAGCAGCGCCGGGACTAGCGGGGGCACAGATACGCAGTATTTT
>NA|TRBJ1-4|TRBV19|NA
CASSLGMAVGKLFF
TGTGCCAGTAGTCTCGGCATGGCGGTCGGAAAACTGTTTTTT
>NA|TRBJ1-3|TRBV28|NA
CASRTGSGNTIYF
TGTGCCAGCAGGACAGGCTCTGGAAACACCATATATTTT
>NA|TRBJ1-1|TRBV24-1|NA
CATSDFSRSGMNTEAFF
TGTGCCACCAGTGATTTCTCGCGGAGCGGTATGAACACTGAAGCTTTCTTT
>NA|TRBJ2-3|TRBV10-3|TRBD2
CAISESGLAGARDTQYF
TGTGCCATCAGTGAGTCGGGGCTAGCGGGGGCCAGAGATACGCAGTATTTT
>NA|TRBJ1-2|TRBV7-3|TRBD1
CASSPGSGGSGYTF
TGTGCCAGCAGCCCCGGCTCAGGGGGGAGTGGCTACACCTTC
>NA|TRBJ1-6|TRBV2|NA
CACENRDLRNNSPLHF
TGTGCCTGTGAAAACAGGGATCTCCGGAATAATTCACCCCTCCACTTT
>once|TRBJ1-1|TRBV13|NA
CASSFRGFSTEAFF
TGTGCCAGCAGCTTTCGGGGGTTTAGTACTGAAGCTTTCTTT
>NA|TRBJ1-4|TRBV24-1|TRBD1
CATSPGTANEKLFF
TGTGCCACCAGCCCCGGGACAGCGAATGAAAAACTGTTTTTT
>NA|TRBJ2-5|TRBV5-1|TRBD1
CASSRAGTEQETQYF
TGCGCCAGCAGCCGCGCCGGGACAGAACAAGAGACCCAGTACTTC
>few|TRBJ1-6|TRBV5-1|NA
CASSLGQHHNSPLHF
TGCGCCAGCAGCTTGGGACAGCACCATAATTCACCCCTCCACTTT
>NA|TRBJ1-4|TRBV7-9|NA
CASSLQEGEKLFF
TGTGCCAGCAGCTTACAGGAAGGTGAAAAACTGTTTTTT
>NA|TRBJ1-3|TRBV13|TRBD1
CASSRDRGRRNTIYF
TGTGCCAGCAGCCGGGACAGGGGAAGGAGAAACACCATATATTTT
>once|TRBJ1-1|TRBV6-5|NA
CASSYRTENTEAFF
TGTGCCAGCAGTTACCGGACAGAAAACACTGAAGCTTTCTTT
>NA|TRBJ2-1|TRBV23-1|NA
CASSQYSSLGGSYNEQFF
TGCGCCAGCAGTCAATACAGCTCACTAGGTGGATCCTACAATGAGCAGTTCTTC
>few|TRBJ1-2|TRBV7-2|NA
CASSFDRTNYGYTF
TGTGCCAGCAGCTTCGACAGGACTAACTATGGCTACACCTTC
>NA|TRBJ1-1|TRBV4-3|NA
CASTQTINTEAFF
TGCGCCAGCACGCAGACAATTAACACTGAAGCTTTCTTT
>NA|TRBJ2-1|TRBV7-3|TRBD1
CASSPPGQLGQFF
TGTGCCAGCAGCCCTCCGGGACAGCTAGGGCAGTTCTTC
>NA|TRBJ2-7|TRBV5-1|NA
CASRWDSSSYEQYF
TGCGCCAGCCGTTGGGACTCAAGCTCCTACGAGCAGTACTTC
>once|TRBJ2-1|TRBV4-1|NA
CASSQERTLNEQFF
TGCGCCAGCAGCCAAGAAAGGACTCTTAATGAGCAGTTCTTC
>once|TRBJ1-5|TRBV10-3|TRBD1
CAISAGRGLGQPQHF
TGTGCCATCAGCGCCGGCAGGGGGCTAGGTCAGCCCCAGCATTTT
>NA|TRBJ2-2|TRBV30|NA
CAWSKQDTGELFF
TGTGCCTGGAGTAAACAGGACACCGGGGAGCTGTTTTTT
>NA|TRBJ2-5|TRBV4-1|NA
CASSQAQVQETQYF
TGCGCCAGCAGCCAAGCGCAGGTCCAAGAGACCCAGTACTTC
>NA|TRBJ1-4|TRBV15|TRBD1
CATSRTGRGEKLFF
TGTGCCACCAGCAGGACAGGGCGGGGTGAAAAACTGTTTTTT
>NA|TRBJ1-6|TRBV4-3|NA
CASSQDFASNSPLHF
TGCGCCAGCAGCCAAGATTTTGCGAGTAATTCACCCCTCCACTTT
>NA|TRBJ1-5|TRBV2|NA
CASSETSPQPQHF
TGTGCCAGCAGTGAGACTTCCCCACAGCCCCAGCATTTT
>NA|TRBJ2-3|TRBV28|TRBD1
CASSFGTVISTDTQYF
TGTGCCAGCAGTTTTGGGACAGTCATAAGCACAGATACGCAGTATTTT
>once|TRBJ1-1|TRBV30|NA
CAWTVSSRGTEAFF
TGTGCCTGGACAGTATCGAGTAGGGGCACTGAAGCTTTCTTT
>NA|TRBJ1-4|TRBV28|TRBD1
CASSLDRGLYGKLFF
TGTGCCAGCAGTTTGGACAGGGGGCTATATGGAAAACTGTTTTTT
>NA|TRBJ1-2|TRBV19|TRBD1
CASSSRDRVNGYTF
TGTGCCAGTAGCTCCCGGGACAGGGTCAATGGCTACACCTTC
>NA|TRBJ1-1|TRBV7-2|TRBD1
CASSAGQGRTEAFF
TGTGCCAGCAGCGCGGGACAGGGAAGGACTGAAGCTTTCTTT